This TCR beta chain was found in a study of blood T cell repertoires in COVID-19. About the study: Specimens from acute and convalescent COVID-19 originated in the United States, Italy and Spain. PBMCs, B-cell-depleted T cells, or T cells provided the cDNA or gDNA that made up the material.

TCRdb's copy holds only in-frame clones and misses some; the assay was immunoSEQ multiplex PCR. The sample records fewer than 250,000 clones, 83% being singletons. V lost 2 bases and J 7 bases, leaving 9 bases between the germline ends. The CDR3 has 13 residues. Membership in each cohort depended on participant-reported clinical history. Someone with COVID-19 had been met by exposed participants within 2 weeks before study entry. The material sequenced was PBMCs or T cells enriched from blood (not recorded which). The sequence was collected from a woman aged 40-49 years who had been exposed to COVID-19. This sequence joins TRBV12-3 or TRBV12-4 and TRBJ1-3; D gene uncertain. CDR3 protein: CASSLLDQNTIYF. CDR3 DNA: TGTGCCAGCAGTTTACTAGATCAGAACACCATATATTTT.